This T cell receptor beta chain originates from a study of cytomegalovirus exposure and HLA in healthy donors. Vbeta (60) and Jbeta (13) primers were used in the PCR. Assay: immunoSEQ multiplex PCR; the TCRdb copy retains only in-frame clones and omits some. The profile shows about 160,000 clones, over 65% of them singletons. General study results and limits: It has been reported that TCR beta sequences accurately predicted the HLA-A and HLA-B alleles of most subjects.

Worth noting for this clone: The antigen remains undetermined.

CDR1 and CDR2 from the germline V gene are SGHTS and YDEGEE. The V gene end was trimmed by 4 bases and the J gene end by 1 base; junction bases not matched to a gene: 11. The CDR3 runs to 17 residues. The genes are TRBV5-8 and TRBJ2-3; 8 bases agree with TRBD1. The receptor was derived from a middle-aged man in good health and CMV-seropositive. The material sequenced was PBMCs. Here the CDR3 DNA reads TGTGCCAGCAGCCCAACGGTCCCGACAGGGGGCACAGATACGCAGTATTTT. This codes for CASSPTVPTGGTDTQYF.